The source of this TCR beta chain is a study of T cell changes during pregnancy in multiple sclerosis. This CDR3 has 15 amino acids. Germline CDR1 MNHEY, CDR2 SVGAGI. With 5 bases clipped from V and 3 bases from J, the junction kept 3 bases outside the gene matches. TCRdb's copy holds only in-frame clones and misses some; the assay was immunoSEQ multiplex PCR. This sample has around 72,000 clones, with approximately 90% found just once. V usage is TRBV6-5 and J usage is TRBJ1-5, with 11 bases that match TRBD1. Sample: CD4+ T cells from peripheral blood mononuclear cells, taken before pregnancy. The source is a female donor with multiple sclerosis, enrolled in a pregnancy study. CDR3 nucleotide sequence: TGTGCCAGCAGTAAGGACAGGGGGCACAATCAGCCCCAGCATTTT. Translated: CASSKDRGHNQPQHF.